This TCR beta chain was retrieved from a study of Ad26.COV2.S vaccination and SARS-CoV-2 variants. This CDR3 spans 13 amino acids. Looked up from germline, CDR1 is LGHDT and CDR2 is YNNKEL (reference sequence). V gave up 2 bases and J gave up 5 bases, with 10 bases separating them. Treatment: some 20 received Ad26.COV2.S at low or high dose, single or two shots; 5 received placebo; per-sample allocation not given. Repertoires come from day 63 after the first vaccine or placebo injection. TCRdb keeps only in-frame clones here, not all; method: immunoSEQ multiplex PCR. Counted here are about 350,000 clones, roughly nine tenths occurring once; the ten biggest clones make up 6.4%.

Material: peripheral blood, obtained in a trial of Ad26.COV2.S vaccine versus placebo. J is TRBJ2-7 and V is TRBV3-1 (or the pseudogene TRBV3-2); D is perhaps TRBD2 (7 bases). The receptor was derived from a person aged 18-65 years who received the Ad26.COV2.S COVID-19 vaccine or a placebo. CDR3 bases: TGTGCCAGCAGCCAAAAGGGGGGGAACGAGCAGTACTTC. It translates to CASSQKGGNEQYF.